The clone carrying this TCR beta chain has just one count. These data are taken from a study of cytomegalovirus exposure and HLA in healthy donors. The germline V gene has CDR1 SGHTA and CDR2 FQGTGA. The V gene lost 5 bases and the J gene lost 5 bases, with 19 bases spanning the gap. This CDR3 region has 15 residues. PCR amplification relied on 60 Vbeta primers (plus 13 Jbeta primers). The assay was immunoSEQ multiplex PCR, and TCRdb's table has in-frame clones only and misses some. The sample has 170,000 or so clones, 84% seen once. Whereas donors were nominally healthy upon sampling, unrecorded immune exposures were probable.

Sequencing was performed on PBMCs. This sequence joins TRBV7-3 and TRBJ2-7, with D perhaps TRBD2 (7 bases). The source of this sequence is a girl aged 10-17 years in good health and CMV-seropositive. The CDR3 is CASSLRGGQVDEQYF. As DNA, the CDR3 is TGTGCCAGCAGCCTTAGGGGGGGGCAAGTCGACGAGCAGTACTTC.